This entry features one T cell receptor beta chain sequence. What this receptor recognizes is not known. No much larger clone is present one base from it, and per-base qualities are unavailable. Each collaborating institution followed its own protocols to collect whole blood in K2EDTA tubes. For TCRbeta analysis, collaborators shipped samples as frozen whole blood, isolated PBMCs, or DNA extracted from either of those sample types. These data are taken from a study of blood T cell repertoires in COVID-19 (dated by TCRdb to 2018 to 2021). For the study in its entirety: Samples covering the acute and convalescent phases of COVID-19 were provided by collaborators in the United States, Italy and Spain. The prospective study material was composed of cDNA or gDNA derived from T cells, B-cell-depleted T cells, or PBMCs. The dataset comprised deeply sampled blood TCRbeta repertoires from subjects exposed to, actively infected with, or recovered from COVID-19. The repertoires were released in a freely available public database intended as a resource for research on the immune response to SARS-CoV-2. The samples were drawn from the first 160 participants of the ongoing ImmuneRACE study and from 1,254 subjects provided by 6 global collaborators. The sample metadata nearly always contained a de-identified subject ID, COVID-19 status, age in years and sex. Where available, HLA class I and class II types were obtained from metadata supplied by the sample provider rather than from assay-based typing.

Results the study describes overall, beyond this receptor: How much clinical and demographic metadata was included differed by source and by participant, and the metadata was provided uncurated.

Relative to germline, V is 7 bases shorter and J is 7 bases shorter, with 25 bases between their ends. From the cysteine through the phenylalanine, the CDR3 covers 16 amino acids. Only the CDR3 region is kept as DNA, spanning 48 bases read in frame from base 1. Per the germline V gene, MDHEN is the CDR1 and SYDVKM is the CDR2. TCRbeta CDR3 regions were amplified from genomic DNA using the immunoSEQ Assay, a bias-controlled multiplex PCR. For the original study's pipeline: Within the assay, amplification of reference gene primers was used to estimate how many nucleated cells each sample contained. Sequence reads were collapsed and filtered to measure the absolute abundance of every unique TCRbeta CDR3 rearrangement. Productive Simpson clonality was computed per sample as the square root of Simpson's diversity index over productive rearrangements. The source is immuneACCESS, and TCRdb retained only in-frame sequences with V and J called. Part of the clones is not carried over; for the studies checked, unresolved V genes explain less than half of this, and the remainder is unexplained. That table is the source of V, J and clone size, and D and trimming were worked out from the DNA. For this sample there are about 160,000 clones; about 85% appear just once. The ten biggest clones cover over 3% of the sample.

Material for sequencing was peripheral blood. This sequence uses TRBV28 and TRBJ1-2; the D gene is perhaps TRBD1, on 6 matching bases. The receptor's source is a human donor with acute or convalescent COVID-19. The donor label of this sample is uncertain. The nucleotides read TGTGCCAGCACCCTTATTCGGATGGGGGCAGGGAGTGGCTACACCTTC. The encoded protein is CASTLIRMGAGSGYTF.